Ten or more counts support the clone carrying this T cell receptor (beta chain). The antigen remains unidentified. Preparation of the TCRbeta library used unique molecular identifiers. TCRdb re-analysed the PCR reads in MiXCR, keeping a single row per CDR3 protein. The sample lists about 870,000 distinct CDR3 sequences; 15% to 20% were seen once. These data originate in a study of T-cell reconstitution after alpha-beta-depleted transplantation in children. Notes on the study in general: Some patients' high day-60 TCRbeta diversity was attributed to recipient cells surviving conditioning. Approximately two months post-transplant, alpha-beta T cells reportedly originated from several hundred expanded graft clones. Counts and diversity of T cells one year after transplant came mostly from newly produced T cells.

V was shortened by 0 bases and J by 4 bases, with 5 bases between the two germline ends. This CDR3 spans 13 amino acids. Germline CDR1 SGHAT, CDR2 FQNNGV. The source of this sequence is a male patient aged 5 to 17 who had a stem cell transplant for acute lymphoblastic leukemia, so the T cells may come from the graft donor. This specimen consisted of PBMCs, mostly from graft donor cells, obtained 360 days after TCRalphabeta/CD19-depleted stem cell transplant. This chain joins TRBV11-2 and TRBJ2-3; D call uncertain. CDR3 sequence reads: CASSLDRSDTQYF. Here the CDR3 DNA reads TGTGCCAGCAGCTTAGATCGGTCAGATACGCAGTATTTT.